A few counts support the clone carrying this T cell receptor beta chain. Its antigen is unidentified. TCRdb reprocessed the 5' RACE reads with MiXCR, giving one entry per CDR3 protein. The sample shows about 130,000 distinct CDR3 sequences, approximately 16% of them seen only once. CDR1 is MGHDK, CDR2 SYGVNS, per germline. The CDR3 totals 15 residues. V lost 4 bases and J 1 base, leaving 13 bases between the germline ends. The data derive from a study of T-cell memory formation after mild COVID-19. Study in general: TCR clusters showed largely donor specificity.

Study results and limitations: Whether second-wave clones peaking at day 37 were SARS-CoV-2 specific went unconfirmed. Chiefly within CM and EM were the contracting CD4+ clones; CD8+ ones were within EMRA. Pre-infection memory held some responding clones, suggesting pre-existing cross-reactive T cells responded.

V and J are TRBV25-1 and TRBJ1-1; D call uncertain. The receptor was derived from an adult woman who had mild COVID-19 (a few samples of this study predate the infection). Cell type and time point are not known. Source material: PBMCs or a T cell subset sorted from them (not recorded which). The CDR3: CASSGQYGKNTEAFF. The CDR3, as DNA: TGTGCCAGCAGTGGCCAATATGGAAAGAACACTGAAGCTTTCTTT. The full variable domain, completed using reference TRBV25-1 and TRBJ1-1, is EADIYQTPRYLVIGTGKKITLECSQTMGHDKMYWYQQDPGMELHLIHYSYGVNSTEKGDLSSESTVSRIRTEHFPLTLESARPSHTSQYLCASSGQYGKNTEAFFGQGTRLTVV.